The clone carrying this T cell receptor beta chain came up many times. This specimen belongs to a study of T cells in Graves' hyperthyroidism and ophthalmopathy. The investigators amplified TCR beta CDR3 regions from RNA transcripts. Carried out on the TCR CDR3, a first-round RT-PCR used the HTBI primer set. TCRdb independently ran MiXCR on the multiplex PCR reads; one entry per CDR3 protein. The top ten hold around 32% of the sample, which has nearly 250,000 distinct CDR3 sequences, about 25% seen once. Trimming stripped 1 base from V and 5 bases from J, with 11 bases between. CDR3 size: 14 residues.

This clonotype originated in a middle-aged woman with Graves' ophthalmopathy. Sequencing was carried out using blood. The V and J genes are TRBV12-3 or TRBV12-4 and TRBJ1-2; a weak D match, TRBD1 (5 bases). CDR3 sequence (DNA): TGTGCCAGCAGTTTAGGCACGCGGGGGTATGGCTACACCTTC. Its translation: CASSLGTRGYGYTF.